The T cell receptor beta chain described here comes from a study of T cell responses to AZD1222 COVID-19 vaccine. Regarding this clone: The target antigen is unknown.

Broader study findings: Close to half of spike-specific TCRs reportedly recognize unmutated variant regions. Repertoire collection took place solely once the T cell response had peaked. Among the donors, most were white British and more were female, and clonal diversity was possibly underestimated. Recipients of two AZD1222 doses showed rising Spike-specific TCR breadth and depth.

Trimming removed 7 bases at V and 1 base at J, with 13 bases between. CDR1 MNHNY and CDR2 SVGAGI come from the germline V gene (reference sequence). The CDR3 spans 14 residues. Some clones are missing from TCRdb's copy, which holds only in-frame ones; the method was immunoSEQ multiplex PCR. The sample consists of around 100,000 clones, 87% of them appearing once. The sequences come from peripheral blood, collected on day 0 of AZD1222 vaccination. The chain joins TRBV6-6 to TRBJ1-1; the D gene is possibly TRBD1 (5 bases). The clonotype comes from an adult in good health. The CDR3 here is CASTTRASNTEAFF. CDR3 in DNA: TGTGCCAGCACGACCAGGGCATCGAACACTGAAGCTTTCTTT.